This TCR beta chain was identified in a study of cytomegalovirus exposure and HLA in healthy donors. Study summary: A later analysis reported the same platform for the 120 validation repertoires and the roughly 700 first-cohort repertoires. The study, taken as a whole, reports: In vitro confirmation showed three CMV-associated chains to be CMV antigen specific. The study flagged about 160 TCR beta chains as cytomegalovirus-associated.

Here immunoSEQ multiplex PCR was the method, and the copy in TCRdb shows in-frame clones only, minus some. This table has about 140,000 clones, just under 85% appearing once. From the roughly 120-subject validation cohort, which was separate from the approximately 670-subject first cohort, the donors were drawn. This CDR3 is 14 amino acids long. The ends lost 3 bases at V and 6 bases at J; junction bases unmatched: 3. Germline CDR1 is SGHTS and CDR2 is YDEGEE. Note on this clone: Its antigen is still unknown.

Material: PBMCs. The chain has TRBV5-8 and TRBJ1-1; 12 nucleotides match TRBD1. This receptor was identified in a woman aged 30 to 39 in good health and CMV-seronegative. CDR3 nucleotides: TGTGCCAGCAGCTACCGGGACAGGGGGCCTGAAGCTTTCTTT. This gives the protein CASSYRDRGPEAFF.